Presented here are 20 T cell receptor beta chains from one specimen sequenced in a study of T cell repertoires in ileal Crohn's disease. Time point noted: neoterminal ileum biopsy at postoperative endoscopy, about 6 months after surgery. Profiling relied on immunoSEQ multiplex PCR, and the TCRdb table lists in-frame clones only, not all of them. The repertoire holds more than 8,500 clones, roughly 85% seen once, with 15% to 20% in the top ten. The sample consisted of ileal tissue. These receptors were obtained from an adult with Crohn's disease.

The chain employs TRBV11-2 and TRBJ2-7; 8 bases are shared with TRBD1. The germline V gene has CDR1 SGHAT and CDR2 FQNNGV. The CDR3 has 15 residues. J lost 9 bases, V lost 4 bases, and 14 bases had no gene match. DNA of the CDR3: TGTGCCAGCAGCTCCCCGGGACAGGAAAGCCCCCTGCAGTACTTC. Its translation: CASSSPGQESPLQYF. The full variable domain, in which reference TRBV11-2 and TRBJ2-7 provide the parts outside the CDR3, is EAGVAQSPRYKIIEKRQSVAFWCNPISGHATLYWYQQILGQGPKLLIQFQNNGVVDDSQLPKDRFSAERLKGVDSTLKIQPAKLEDSAVYLCASSSPGQESPLQYFGPGTRLTVT.

The CDR3 loop is CASSYRRISVYEQYF. The CDR3 coding sequence is TGTGCCAGCAGTTACAGACGGATAAGCGTTTACGAGCAGTACTTC. The chain joins TRBV6-5 to TRBJ2-7; no reliable D call. Trimming pared 2 bases from V and 4 bases from J, leaving 15 bases between. This CDR3 comprises 15 residues. Germline CDR1 and CDR2: MNHEY and SVGAGI.

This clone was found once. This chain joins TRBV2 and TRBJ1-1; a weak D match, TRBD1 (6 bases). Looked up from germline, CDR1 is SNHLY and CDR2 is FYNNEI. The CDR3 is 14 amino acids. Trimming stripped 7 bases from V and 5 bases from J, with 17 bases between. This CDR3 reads CASNRDIAATEAFF. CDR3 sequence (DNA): TGTGCCAGCAATAGGGACATAGCCGCGACTGAAGCTTTCTTT.

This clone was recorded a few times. Here the CDR3 DNA reads TGCGCCAGCAGCCCAAGACAGGGGGATGGCTACACCTTC. Translated, it gives CASSPRQGDGYTF. The chain uses TRBV4-3 and TRBJ1-2, with 9 bases aligning to TRBD1. The CDR3 loop spans 13 amino acids. Per germline, CDR1 LGHNA and CDR2 YSLEER. V shed 4 bases and J 6 bases; nucleotides not matched to a gene: 3.

This CDR3 reads CASSLSLRADASYEQYF. The CDR3 DNA reads TGTGCCAGCAGCTTAAGCCTGCGGGCGGATGCCTCCTACGAGCAGTACTTC. The genes are TRBV7-3 and TRBJ2-7; a weak D match, TRBD2 (5 bases). The CDR3 consists of 17 residues. Trimming took off 1 base at V and 0 bases at J, with 16 bases between the two ends. Germline V gene data show CDR1 as SGHTA and CDR2 as FQGTGA.

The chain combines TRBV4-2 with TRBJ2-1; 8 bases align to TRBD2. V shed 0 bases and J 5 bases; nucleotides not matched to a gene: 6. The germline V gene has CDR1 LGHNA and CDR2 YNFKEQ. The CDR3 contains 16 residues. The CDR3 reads CASSQEGGRRNNEQFF. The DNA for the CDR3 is TGTGCCAGCAGCCAAGAGGGCGGGAGGAGGAACAATGAGCAGTTCTTC.

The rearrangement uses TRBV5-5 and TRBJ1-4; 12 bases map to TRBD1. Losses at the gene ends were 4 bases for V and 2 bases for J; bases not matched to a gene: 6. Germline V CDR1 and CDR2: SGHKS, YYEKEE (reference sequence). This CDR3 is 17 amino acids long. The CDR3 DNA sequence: TGTGCCAGCAGCCTAGGGACAGGGGGCACGACTAATGAAAAACTGTTTTTT. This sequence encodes CASSLGTGGTTNEKLFF.

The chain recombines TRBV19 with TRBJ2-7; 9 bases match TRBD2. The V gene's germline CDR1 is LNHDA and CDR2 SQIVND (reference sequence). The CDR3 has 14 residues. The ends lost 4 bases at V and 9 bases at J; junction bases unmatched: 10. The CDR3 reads CASSKASGNGLQYF. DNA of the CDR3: TGTGCCAGTAGTAAGGCTAGCGGGAATGGCCTGCAGTACTTC.

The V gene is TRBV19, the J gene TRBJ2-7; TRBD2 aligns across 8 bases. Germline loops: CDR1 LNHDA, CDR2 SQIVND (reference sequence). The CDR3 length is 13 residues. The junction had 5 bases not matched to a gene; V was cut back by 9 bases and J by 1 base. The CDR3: CASRPSGSYEQYF. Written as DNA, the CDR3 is TGTGCCAGCCGACCTAGCGGGTCCTACGAGCAGTACTTC. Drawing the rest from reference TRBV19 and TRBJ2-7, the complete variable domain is DGGITQSPKYLFRKEGQNVTLSCEQNLNHDAMYWYRQDPGQGLRLIYYSQIVNDFQKGDIAEGYSVSREKKESFPLTVTSAQKNPTAFYLCASRPSGSYEQYFGPGTRLTVT.

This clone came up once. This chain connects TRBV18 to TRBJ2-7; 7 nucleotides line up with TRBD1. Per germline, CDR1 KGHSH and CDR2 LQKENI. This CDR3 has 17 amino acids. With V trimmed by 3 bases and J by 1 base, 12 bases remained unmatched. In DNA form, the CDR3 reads TGTGCCAGCTCACCCGGACAGGTCAGGGGTGGTTCCTACGAGCAGTACTTC. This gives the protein CASSPGQVRGGSYEQYF.

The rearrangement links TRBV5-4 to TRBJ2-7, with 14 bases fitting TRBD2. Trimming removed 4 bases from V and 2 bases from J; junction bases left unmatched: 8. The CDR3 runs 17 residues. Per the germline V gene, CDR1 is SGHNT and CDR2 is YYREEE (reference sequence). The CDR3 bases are TGTGCCAGCAGCGAACCGCGGACTAGCGGGAGGACCTACGAGCAGTACTTC. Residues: CASSEPRTSGRTYEQYF.

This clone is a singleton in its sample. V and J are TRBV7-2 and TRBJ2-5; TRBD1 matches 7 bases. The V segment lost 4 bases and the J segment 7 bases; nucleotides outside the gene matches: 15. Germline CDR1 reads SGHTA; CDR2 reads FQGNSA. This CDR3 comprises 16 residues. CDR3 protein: CASSSRTGTEYRTQYF. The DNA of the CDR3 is TGTGCCAGCAGCTCACGGACCGGGACAGAGTATCGGACCCAGTACTTC.

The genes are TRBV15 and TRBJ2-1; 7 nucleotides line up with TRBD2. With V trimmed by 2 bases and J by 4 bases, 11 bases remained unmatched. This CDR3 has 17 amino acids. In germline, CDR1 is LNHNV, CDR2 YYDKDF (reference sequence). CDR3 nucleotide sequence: TGTGCCACCAGCAGAAAGCGGGACTCCCAGCCTTACAATGAGCAGTTCTTC. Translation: CATSRKRDSQPYNEQFF.

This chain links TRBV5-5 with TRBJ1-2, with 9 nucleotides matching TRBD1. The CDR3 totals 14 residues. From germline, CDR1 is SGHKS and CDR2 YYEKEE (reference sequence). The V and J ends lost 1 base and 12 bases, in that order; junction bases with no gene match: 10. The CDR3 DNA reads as TGTGCCAGCAGCTTGAACGGACAGGGGTCCATTAACACCTTC. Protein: CASSLNGQGSINTF.

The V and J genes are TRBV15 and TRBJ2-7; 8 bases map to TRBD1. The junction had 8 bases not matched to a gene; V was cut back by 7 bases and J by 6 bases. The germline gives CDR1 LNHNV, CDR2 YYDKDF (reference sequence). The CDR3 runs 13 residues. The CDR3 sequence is CATKKTGVGEQYF. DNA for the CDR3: TGTGCCACCAAAAAGACAGGGGTTGGCGAGCAGTACTTC. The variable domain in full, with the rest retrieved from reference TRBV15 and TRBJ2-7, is DAMVIQNPRYQVTQFGKPVTLSCSQTLNHNVMYWYQQKSSQAPKLLFHYYDKDFNNEADTPDNFQSRRPNTSFCFLDIRSPGLGDTAMYLCATKKTGVGEQYFGPGTRLTVT.

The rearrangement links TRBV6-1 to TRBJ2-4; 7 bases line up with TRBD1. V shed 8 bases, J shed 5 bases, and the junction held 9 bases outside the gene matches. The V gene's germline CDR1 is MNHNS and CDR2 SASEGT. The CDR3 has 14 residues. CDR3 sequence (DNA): TGTGCCAGCTTGAAAGGGGACAGAGAAAACATTCAGTACTTC. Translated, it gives CASLKGDRENIQYF.

CDR3 region: CASSLGGGVPRKLFF. The CDR3 nucleotides are TGTGCCAGCAGTCTGGGAGGGGGGGTCCCGAGAAAACTGTTTTTT. The J gene is TRBJ1-4, the V gene TRBV6-1, with a possible D match to TRBD1 (6 bases). Trimming took off 5 bases at V and 10 bases at J, with 20 bases between the two ends. The CDR3 extends over 15 amino acids. Germline V gives CDR1 MNHNS, CDR2 SASEGT.

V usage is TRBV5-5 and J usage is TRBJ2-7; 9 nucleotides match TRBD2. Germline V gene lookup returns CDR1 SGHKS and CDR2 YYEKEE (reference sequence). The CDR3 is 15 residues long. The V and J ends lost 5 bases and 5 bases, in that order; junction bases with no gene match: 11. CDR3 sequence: CASSPTSGRFHEQYF. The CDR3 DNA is TGTGCCAGCAGTCCGACTAGCGGAAGGTTCCACGAGCAGTACTTC.

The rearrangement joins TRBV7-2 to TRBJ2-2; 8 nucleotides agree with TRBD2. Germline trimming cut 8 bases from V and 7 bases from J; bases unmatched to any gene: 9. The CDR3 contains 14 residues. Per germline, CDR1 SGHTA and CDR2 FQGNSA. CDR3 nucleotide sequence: TGTGCCAGCGGGTTTCGTCGGGAGGGCGGGGAGCTGTTTTTT. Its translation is CASGFRREGGELFF.

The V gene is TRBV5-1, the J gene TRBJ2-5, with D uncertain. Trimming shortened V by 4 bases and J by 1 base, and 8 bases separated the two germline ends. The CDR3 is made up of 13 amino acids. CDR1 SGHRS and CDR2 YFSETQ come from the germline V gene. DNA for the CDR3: TGCGCCAGCAGCCTGGACGGCCAAGAGACCCAGTACTTC. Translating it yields CASSLDGQETQYF.